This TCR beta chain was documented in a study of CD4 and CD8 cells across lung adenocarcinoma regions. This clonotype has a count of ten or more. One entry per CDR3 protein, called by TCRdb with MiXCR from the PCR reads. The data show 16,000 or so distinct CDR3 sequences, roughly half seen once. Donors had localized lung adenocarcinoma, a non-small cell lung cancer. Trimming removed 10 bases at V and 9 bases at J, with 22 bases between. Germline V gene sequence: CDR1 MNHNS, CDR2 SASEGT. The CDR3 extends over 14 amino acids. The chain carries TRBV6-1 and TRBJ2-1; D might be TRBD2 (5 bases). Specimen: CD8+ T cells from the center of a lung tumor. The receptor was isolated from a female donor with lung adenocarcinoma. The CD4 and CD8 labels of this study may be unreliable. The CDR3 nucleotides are TGTGCCACCAACCCCTGGACGGGATCGGCTGAGCAGTTCTTC. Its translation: CATNPWTGSAEQFF.